The 19 T cell receptor beta chains listed next were all sequenced from one sample in a study of CD8+ T cells in alopecia areata. Sequencing used cDNA as its template, made by extracting RNA and reverse transcribing it. Sequencing was performed with immunoSEQ multiplex PCR; in TCRdb, only in-frame clones are kept and a portion is missing. The table shows hundreds of thousands of clones, with under 70% occurring only once. Treatment specified: oral pan-JAK inhibitor, 5-10 mg twice daily. The sequenced sample was CD4+ T cells sorted from blood, obtained at week 44, from a patient treated with tofacitinib. Receptor source: a human donor with alopecia areata.

The rearrangement joins TRBV25-1 to TRBJ1-6; D remains unclear. Looked up from germline, CDR1 is MGHDK and CDR2 is SYGVNS. This CDR3 has 14 residues. Trimming left V 2 bases short and J 9 bases short, with 11 bases between. For the CDR3, the DNA is TGTGCCAGCAGTGAAGGCGGGAGGAGTTCACCCCTCCACTTT. Amino acids: CASSEGGRSSPLHF.

This clone was seen repeatedly, ten times or more. V and J are TRBV7-9 and TRBJ1-4; D is unresolved. CDR3 length: 16 amino acids. Trimming left V 1 base short and J 5 bases short, with 14 bases between. Germline CDR1 reads SEHNR; CDR2 reads FQNEAQ (reference sequence). CDR3 loop: CASSLVSGSPNEKLFF. CDR3 nucleotides: TGTGCCAGCAGCTTAGTTTCTGGCAGCCCGAATGAAAAACTGTTTTTT. The whole variable domain, filled in from reference TRBV7-9 and TRBJ1-4, reads DTGVSQNPRHKITKRGQNVTFRCDPISEHNRLYWYRQTLGQGPEFLTYFQNEAQLEKSRLLSDRFSAERPKGSFSTLEIQRTEQGDSAMYLCASSLVSGSPNEKLFFGSGTQLSVL.

This clone was counted a few times. The V and J genes are TRBV11-3 and TRBJ1-2; D remains unclear. This CDR3 is built from 11 residues. Trimming pared 11 bases from V and 4 bases from J, leaving 11 bases between. From germline, CDR1 is SGHNT and CDR2 YENEEA. The CDR3 protein is CASGFGYGYTF. DNA of the CDR3: TGTGCCTCAGGCTTCGGCTATGGCTACACCTTC.

This clone has only one observation. CDR3 sequence (DNA): TGTGCCAGCTCTTCAGGACAGTTCGAGCAGTACTTC. Protein sequence: CASSSGQFEQYF. The chain employs TRBV18 and TRBJ2-5, with D perhaps TRBD1 (6 bases). Near its end, the DNA agrees better with TRBJ2-7, so the J call may be wrong. Germline V lookup: CDR1 KGHSH, CDR2 LQKENI. This CDR3 spans 12 amino acids.

This clone has a handful of counts. The chain uses TRBV4-3 and TRBJ2-2; TRBD2 matches 9 bases. After removal of 2 bases from V and 2 bases from J, the junction contained 3 bases not matched to a gene. CDR1 and CDR2 (germline): LGHNA, YSLEER. This CDR3 is built from 16 residues. In nucleotides, the CDR3 is TGCGCCAGCAGCCAAAGGACTAGCGTAAACACCGGGGAGCTGTTTTTT. Its protein product is CASSQRTSVNTGELFF.

About this clone: Other DNA sequences within the sample encode an identical CDR3. J is TRBJ2-7 and V is TRBV29-1; 7 positions agree with TRBD1. Germline assignment: CDR1 SQVTM and CDR2 ANQGSEA. Trimming at V came to 6 bases and at J to 0 bases, leaving 11 bases not matched to a gene. The CDR3 extends over 15 amino acids. The CDR3 is CSVASRDRSSYEQYF. The CDR3 nucleotides are TGCAGCGTGGCCTCCCGGGACAGATCCTCCTACGAGCAGTACTTC.

The chain combines TRBV30 with TRBJ2-5, with TRBD2 matching 7 bases. Trimming cost V 6 bases and J 6 bases; bases outside gene matches: 4. The CDR3 has 11 amino acids. Germline CDR1 reads GTSNPN; CDR2 reads SVGIG (reference sequence). CDR3 sequence reads: CACLGGKTQYF. The CDR3 coding sequence is TGTGCCTGCCTCGGGGGGAAGACCCAGTACTTC.

V and J are TRBV13 and TRBJ1-5; 12 bases are a match to TRBD1. J gave up 7 bases and V 0 bases, and 4 bases lay outside the gene matches. The germline gives CDR1 PRHDT, CDR2 FYEKMQ (reference sequence). This CDR3 is 16 amino acids long. In nucleotides, the CDR3 is TGTGCCAGCAGCTTAGGGGGACAGGGGGCCGGGCAGCCCCAGCATTTT. Protein product: CASSLGGQGAGQPQHF.

The CDR3 protein is CSVGGLFDYEQYF. Here the CDR3 DNA reads TGCAGCGTCGGAGGACTTTTTGACTACGAGCAGTACTTC. The V and J genes are TRBV29-1 and TRBJ2-7; D is perhaps TRBD2 (5 bases). V gave up 6 bases and J gave up 3 bases, with 15 bases separating them. The CDR3 length is 13 residues. The germline gives CDR1 SQVTM, CDR2 ANQGSEA.

V is TRBV2 and J is TRBJ1-2; TRBD1 aligns across 9 bases. CDR3 size: 16 residues. The junction had 13 bases not matched to a gene; V was cut back by 6 bases and J by 5 bases. Per germline, CDR1 SNHLY and CDR2 FYNNEI. In DNA form, the CDR3 reads TGTGCCAGCAGGACCCTTACAGGGGGCTCCTTATATGGCTACACCTTC. Encoded protein: CASRTLTGGSLYGYTF.

The chain links TRBV6-5 to TRBJ2-1; 12 bases agree with TRBD1. The length of the CDR3 is 15 residues. CDR1 is MNHEY, CDR2 SVGAGI, per germline. The ends lost 6 bases at V and 9 bases at J; junction bases unmatched: 9. CDR3 sequence reads: CASSSGQGASGEQFF. As DNA, the CDR3 is TGTGCCAGCAGCTCGGGACAGGGGGCGTCGGGTGAGCAGTTCTTC.

V and J are TRBV29-1 and TRBJ2-2; D unresolved. The V gene lost 7 bases and the J gene lost 5 bases, with 8 bases spanning the gap. The CDR3 totals 11 residues. CDR1 and CDR2 from the germline V gene are SQVTM and ANQGSEA. This chain's CDR3 is CSARGTGELFF. CDR3 coding DNA: TGCAGCGCTCGTGGTACCGGGGAGCTGTTTTTT.

The chain is built from TRBV6-5 and TRBJ1-2, with D hard to call. The germline CDR1 and CDR2 sequences are MNHEY and SVGAGI. The CDR3 is 13 amino acids. The V end lost 5 bases, the J end lost 2 bases, and 9 bases lay between the germline ends. The CDR3 coding sequence is TGTGCCAGCAGTCTAACCTCCAACTATGGCTACACCTTC. Translated, it gives CASSLTSNYGYTF.

The chain joins TRBV7-2 to TRBJ2-7; tentative D call: TRBD1 (6 bases). The V end was cut by 4 bases, the J end by 5 bases, with 6 bases between. The CDR3 is 11 residues long. Per the germline V gene, CDR1 is SGHTA and CDR2 is FQGNSA. For the CDR3, the DNA is TGTGCCAGCAGCTCAGGGGACGAGCAGTACTTC. Its translation is CASSSGDEQYF.

The count of this clone is one. V usage is TRBV7-3 and J usage is TRBJ2-5, with 8 bases that match TRBD1. After removal of 2 bases from V and 1 base from J, the junction contained 0 bases not matched to a gene. Germline-derived CDR1 and CDR2 are SGHTA and FQGTGA. The CDR3 contains 14 residues. CDR3: CASSLDRGQETQYF. CDR3 bases: TGTGCCAGCAGCTTAGACAGGGGCCAAGAGACCCAGTACTTC. Complete variable domain (other parts from reference TRBV7-3 and TRBJ2-5): GAGVSQTPSNKVTEKGKYVELRCDPISGHTALYWYRQSLGQGPEFLIYFQGTGAADDSGLPNDRFFAVRPEGSVSTLKIQRTERGDSAVYLCASSLDRGQETQYFGPGTRLLVL.

This rearrangement joins TRBV10-3 to TRBJ1-2, with D perhaps matching TRBD1 (5 bases). Per germline, CDR1 ENHRY and CDR2 SYGVKD. The V end was cut by 7 bases, the J end by 1 base, with 10 bases between. The CDR3 is 13 amino acids. CDR3 residues: CAIKVDINYGYTF. In DNA form, the CDR3 reads TGTGCCATCAAGGTGGACATTAACTATGGCTACACCTTC.

The V call is TRBV5-6, the J call TRBJ2-1; D gene ambiguous. This CDR3 is built from 16 residues. Germline assignment: CDR1 SGHDT and CDR2 YYEEEE. The V gene lost 4 bases and the J gene lost 0 bases, with 14 bases spanning the gap. CDR3 coding DNA: TGTGCCAGCAGCCTAGACTTCCGTAGCTCCTACAATGAGCAGTTCTTC. Its translation is CASSLDFRSSYNEQFF.

This sequence joins TRBV13 and TRBJ2-7; D is unclear. This CDR3 spans 11 amino acids. Germline V gives CDR1 PRHDT, CDR2 FYEKMQ (reference sequence). V was clipped by 5 bases and J by 4 bases, with 6 bases between them. CDR3 nucleotide sequence: TGTGCCAGCAGCCGTTCATACGAGCAGTACTTC. Translating gives CASSRSYEQYF.

Only one count was recorded for this clone. The chain uses TRBV5-1 and TRBJ2-2; D is ambiguous. Trimming removed 1 base from V and 0 bases from J, with 7 bases in between. This CDR3 is 15 amino acids long. Germline V gene sequence: CDR1 SGHRS, CDR2 YFSETQ. DNA for the CDR3: TGCGCCAGCAGCTTGCGACTGACGAACACCGGGGAGCTGTTTTTT. The encoded protein is CASSLRLTNTGELFF. Filled out from reference TRBV5-1 and TRBJ2-2, the complete variable domain reads KAGVTQTPRYLIKTRGQQVTLSCSPISGHRSVSWYQQTPGQGLQFLFEYFSETQRNKGNFPGRFSGRQFSNSRSEMNVSTLELGDSALYLCASSLRLTNTGELFFGEGSRLTVL.